This section outlines one T cell receptor beta chain sequence together with its context. Its antigen is undetermined. The sample comes from a study of cytomegalovirus exposure and HLA in healthy donors. This CDR3 spans 16 amino acids. Germline loops: CDR1 SGHAT, CDR2 FQNNGV. With 5 bases removed from V and 1 base from J, the gap between germline ends came to 15 bases. With 60 Vbeta and 13 Jbeta primers, the PCR was carried out. Clones were read by immunoSEQ multiplex PCR, and TCRdb kept only the in-frame ones, dropping some. The sample shows approximately 140,000 clones, roughly 80% of them seen only once. Study outcomes and limitations: A link between a missense DCLRE1C variant and TCR beta V- and J-gene trimming emerged from a later analysis.

The source material was PBMCs. The chain uses TRBV11-2 and TRBJ2-1; D gene unclear. The TCR comes from a woman in her 40s in good health and CMV-seropositive. DNA of the CDR3: TGTGCCAGCAGCGACCCCGCGAGAGGTTCCTACAATGAGCAGTTCTTC. It codes for CASSDPARGSYNEQFF. Full variable domain (outside the CDR3, taken from reference TRBV11-2 and TRBJ2-1): EAGVAQSPRYKIIEKRQSVAFWCNPISGHATLYWYQQILGQGPKLLIQFQNNGVVDDSQLPKDRFSAERLKGVDSTLKIQPAKLEDSAVYLCASSDPARGSYNEQFFGPGTRLTVL.